The clone carrying this TCR beta chain was observed a single time. Clones were read by immunoSEQ multiplex PCR, and TCRdb kept only the in-frame ones, dropping some. The sample lists 150,000 or so clones; around 90% were seen once. The germline V gene encodes CDR1 LNHDA and CDR2 SQIVND (reference sequence). The CDR3 covers 15 residues. V lost 1 base, J lost 2 bases, and 1 base stayed unmatched. This record belongs to a study of blood T cell repertoires in COVID-19. The V and J genes are TRBV19 and TRBJ1-5; 8 bases fit TRBD1. The sequenced sample was peripheral blood. This receptor was taken from a man in his sixties with acute or convalescent COVID-19. Here the CDR3 DNA reads TGTGCCAGTAGTATAGTGACAGGGGGCAATCAGCCCCAGCATTTT. This codes for CASSIVTGGNQPQHF.